Detailed here is one T cell receptor (beta chain). This entry belongs to a study of cytomegalovirus exposure and HLA in healthy donors. It was with 60 Vbeta and 13 Jbeta primers that the PCR ran. Using immunoSEQ multiplex PCR, the repertoire was profiled, and TCRdb retains in-frame clones only, with some absent. The sample has over 140,000 clones; almost 85% are singletons. The clonotype comes from a man aged 25 to 45 in good health and CMV-seropositive. Sequenced: PBMCs.

The CDR3 nucleotides are TGTGCCACGGGACAGGGGAGTCTGAACACTGAAGCTTTCTTT. Translated, it gives CATGQGSLNTEAFF. This chain links TRBV10-3 with TRBJ1-1, with 10 bases fitting TRBD1. The V gene end was trimmed by 10 bases and the J gene end by 0 bases; junction bases not matched to a gene: 5. The V gene's germline CDR1 is ENHRY and CDR2 SYGVKD. The CDR3 is made up of 14 amino acids.